This T cell receptor beta chain was captured in a study of cytomegalovirus exposure and HLA in healthy donors. Trimming shortened V by 3 bases and J by 4 bases, and 6 bases separated the two germline ends. This CDR3 comprises 12 residues. Germline CDR1 reads PRHDT; CDR2 reads FYEKMQ (reference sequence). The PCR contained 60 Vbeta and 13 Jbeta primers. This table comes from immunoSEQ multiplex PCR, and its TCRdb copy is limited to in-frame clones, with some not included. The table records 100,000 to 150,000 clones, over 70% of them present only once. The J gene is TRBJ1-1, the V gene TRBV13; maybe TRBD1 (5 bases). This sequence was found in a man between 18 and 29 years old in good health and CMV-seropositive. The sequenced sample was PBMCs. CDR3 coding DNA: TGTGCCAGCAGCTTCGGGGGCACTGAAGCTTTCTTT. This translates into CASSFGGTEAFF.